The 31 T cell receptor beta chains below were found in one sample sequenced in a study of blood T cell repertoires in COVID-19. TCRdb keeps only in-frame clones here, not all; method: immunoSEQ multiplex PCR. The profile shows a few hundred thousand clones, approximately 91% of them singletons. The sample consisted of PBMCs or T cells enriched from blood (not recorded which). The source of these receptors is a woman in her thirties or forties who had been exposed to COVID-19.

This clone was seen a few times. This chain joins TRBV6-5 and TRBJ1-6; D is possibly TRBD1 (6 bases). The length of the CDR3 is 13 residues. Germline values: CDR1 MNHEY, CDR2 SVGAGI. V lost 6 bases to trimming and J lost 12 bases, with 15 bases between them. The CDR3: CASSRDTSLPLHF. CDR3 bases: TGTGCCAGCAGCCGGGACACGTCCTTACCCCTCCACTTT.

The genes are TRBV18 and TRBJ1-5; no clear D. Between the trimmed V and J ends, which lost 3 bases and 0 bases, there was a span of 9 bases. The V gene's germline CDR1 is KGHSH and CDR2 LQKENI. The CDR3 extends over 15 amino acids. The CDR3 loop reads CASSPAKLSNQPQHF. The CDR3 DNA sequence: TGTGCCAGCTCACCTGCAAAACTTAGCAATCAGCCCCAGCATTTT.

The rearrangement links TRBV28 to TRBJ2-6, with 9 bases identical to TRBD1. Germline V gene sequence: CDR1 MDHEN, CDR2 SYDVKM. Trimming cost V 5 bases and J 11 bases; bases outside gene matches: 10. This CDR3 contains 15 residues. CDR3 amino acids: CASSPYGTGRYVLTF. The CDR3 DNA is TGTGCCAGCAGTCCCTATGGGACAGGGCGCTACGTCCTGACTTTC.

The rearrangement uses TRBV29-1 and TRBJ2-7; TRBD1 is a possible D gene (6 bases). The CDR3 length is 14 residues. Trimming stripped 4 bases from V and 2 bases from J, with 15 bases between. Looked up from germline, CDR1 is SQVTM and CDR2 is ANQGSEA. CDR3 DNA sequence: TGCAGCGTTGTTCTACGACAGGACACCTACGAGCAGTACTTC. This codes for CSVVLRQDTYEQYF.

This rearrangement joins TRBV11-3 to TRBJ2-3; TRBD2 is a possible D gene (5 bases). The CDR3 contains 15 residues. Germline V gene lookup returns CDR1 SGHNT and CDR2 YENEEA. Trimming pared 3 bases from V and 4 bases from J, leaving 14 bases between. CDR3 nucleotides: TGTGCCAGCAGCTTCGACCGCGGGCCCGCAGATACGCAGTATTTT. As protein: CASSFDRGPADTQYF.

The rearrangement joins TRBV3-1 (or the pseudogene TRBV3-2) to TRBJ1-6; D not resolved. The germline CDR1 and CDR2 sequences are LGHDT and YNNKEL (reference sequence). The CDR3 sequence is 15 residues long. The germline V and J ends were trimmed by 0 bases and 7 bases, with 10 bases remaining between them. DNA of the CDR3: TGTGCCAGCAGCCAAGATCCCCGCGGGAATTCACCCCTCCACTTT. It translates to CASSQDPRGNSPLHF.

This chain joins TRBV2 and TRBJ2-1; 9 bases align to TRBD2. V lost 7 bases, J lost 8 bases, and 12 bases stayed unmatched. The CDR3 runs 15 residues. Germline loops: CDR1 SNHLY, CDR2 FYNNEI. CDR3 bases: TGTGCCAGCAACCCCTACAGCGGGGGGAAGGATGAGCAGTTCTTC. It specifies CASNPYSGGKDEQFF.

This clone has a handful of counts. This chain connects TRBV24-1 to TRBJ2-2; D possibly corresponds to TRBD2 (5 bases). With 7 bases removed from V and 5 bases from J, the gap between germline ends came to 10 bases. CDR3 size: 13 residues. Germline CDR1 is KGHDR and CDR2 is SFDVKD. Here the CDR3 reads CATRVTGTGELFF. The CDR3 DNA follows: TGTGCCACCAGGGTAACGGGAACCGGGGAGCTGTTTTTT.

This chain uses TRBV29-1 with TRBJ1-2; 7 bases agree with TRBD1. The germline V gene encodes CDR1 SQVTM and CDR2 ANQGSEA. The CDR3 has 14 amino acids. The V segment lost 0 bases and the J segment 8 bases; nucleotides outside the gene matches: 9. The CDR3 spells CSVEDFGRGYGYTF. DNA of the CDR3: TGCAGCGTTGAAGATTTTGGCAGGGGGTACGGCTACACCTTC.

This chain joins TRBV7-9 and TRBJ2-5; TRBD1 might be the D (5 bases). The CDR3 totals 14 residues. Trimming took 1 base from V and 5 from J, leaving 11 bases between them. Germline assignment: CDR1 SEHNR and CDR2 FQNEAQ (reference sequence). The CDR3 coding sequence is TGTGCCAGCAGCTTAGGGGGCTCGCGGGAGACCCAGTACTTC. Its translation: CASSLGGSRETQYF.

This sequence joins TRBV28 and TRBJ1-2; 9 bases align to TRBD1. Germline loops: CDR1 MDHEN, CDR2 SYDVKM. V lost 7 bases to trimming and J lost 2 bases; unmatched junction nucleotides: 11. This CDR3 is built from 16 residues. CDR3 in amino acids: CASKPPRGQGNYGYTF. In nucleotides, the CDR3 is TGTGCCAGCAAACCGCCTCGGGGACAGGGAAACTATGGCTACACCTTC.

The rearrangement links TRBV19 to TRBJ1-6; 7 bases agree with TRBD1. The CDR3 contains 14 residues. V trimming: 5 bases; J trimming: 5 bases; junction bases outside the gene matches: 3. The V gene's germline CDR1 is LNHDA and CDR2 SQIVND (reference sequence). CDR3 amino acids: CASSRTGDNSPLHF. CDR3 nucleotides: TGTGCCAGTAGTCGCACAGGGGATAATTCACCCCTCCACTTT.

V usage is TRBV10-1 and J usage is TRBJ2-2; maybe TRBD1 (6 bases). The CDR3 runs to 15 residues. Looked up from germline, CDR1 is WNHNN and CDR2 is SYGVQD (reference sequence). The V gene lost 4 bases and the J gene lost 1 base, with 10 bases spanning the gap. This CDR3 is CASSVGGQNTGELFF. The CDR3 DNA follows: TGCGCCAGCAGTGTTGGGGGACAGAACACCGGGGAGCTGTTTTTT.

This clone was observed a few times. The chain links TRBV5-1 to TRBJ1-2, with a possible D match to TRBD1 (6 bases). This CDR3 has 18 amino acids. Germline values: CDR1 SGHRS, CDR2 YFSETQ. The V and J ends lost 4 bases and 0 bases respectively, with 22 bases between them. The chain's CDR3 is CASSHSLPRTAPNYGYTF. The CDR3 coding sequence is TGCGCCAGCAGCCACTCCTTACCCCGGACAGCGCCTAACTATGGCTACACCTTC. Filled out from reference TRBV5-1 and TRBJ1-2, the complete variable domain reads KAGVTQTPRYLIKTRGQQVTLSCSPISGHRSVSWYQQTPGQGLQFLFEYFSETQRNKGNFPGRFSGRQFSNSRSEMNVSTLELGDSALYLCASSHSLPRTAPNYGYTFGSGTRLTVV.

This chain links TRBV24-1 with TRBJ1-3, with 10 nucleotides matching TRBD1. V trimming: 5 bases; J trimming: 1 base; junction bases outside the gene matches: 7. The CDR3 spans 17 residues. Looked up from germline, CDR1 is KGHDR and CDR2 is SFDVKD. CDR3 residues: CATSAPTGGLSGNTIYF. Written as DNA, the CDR3 is TGTGCCACCAGTGCTCCGACAGGGGGCTTATCTGGAAACACCATATATTTT.

This clone was recorded once. This chain uses TRBV2 with TRBJ1-1, with 10 bases that match TRBD1. Looked up from germline, CDR1 is SNHLY and CDR2 is FYNNEI. After removal of 6 bases from V and 1 base from J, the junction contained 8 bases not matched to a gene. The CDR3 contains 16 residues. CDR3 sequence reads: CASRPGQGGSNTEAFF. Written as DNA, the CDR3 is TGTGCCAGCAGGCCCGGACAGGGGGGATCGAACACTGAAGCTTTCTTT.

The chain carries TRBV15 and TRBJ1-6; 12 bases fit TRBD1. V was clipped by 4 bases and J by 10 bases; unmatched bases: 2. The V gene's germline CDR1 is LNHNV and CDR2 YYDKDF (reference sequence). The length of the CDR3 is 14 residues. As DNA, the CDR3 is TGTGCCACCAGCAAAGGGACAGGGGGCTCACCCCTCCACTTT. Translating it yields CATSKGTGGSPLHF.

The genes are TRBV15 and TRBJ2-3; D is perhaps TRBD1 (6 bases). V was pared by 4 bases and J by 3 bases, with 14 bases between. CDR1 is LNHNV, CDR2 YYDKDF, per germline (reference sequence). The CDR3 runs 15 residues. The CDR3 DNA reads as TGTGCCACCAGCACAAGACAGGAGGTTACAGATACGCAGTATTTT. It encodes CATSTRQEVTDTQYF.

V usage is TRBV27 and J usage is TRBJ1-1; D ambiguous. The CDR3 runs 15 residues. Trimming pared 6 bases from V and 1 base from J, leaving 15 bases between. Germline V lookup: CDR1 MNHEY, CDR2 SMNVEV (reference sequence). The CDR3 protein is CASRGDRERNTEAFF. The CDR3 coding sequence is TGTGCCAGCAGGGGCGACCGGGAGCGGAACACTGAAGCTTTCTTT.

V gene TRBV19 combines with J gene TRBJ1-1, with unresolved D. The ends were cut back, 5 bases at V and 1 base at J, with 17 bases in the middle. From germline, CDR1 is LNHDA and CDR2 SQIVND (reference sequence). This CDR3 comprises 16 residues. The CDR3 bases are TGTGCCAGTAGTTTGTATGGTGGCGGTAAGAACACTGAAGCTTTCTTT. This encodes CASSLYGGGKNTEAFF.

This clone was observed once. The rearrangement uses TRBV6-1 and TRBJ1-1; no reliable D call. CDR3 length: 15 amino acids. Germline values: CDR1 MNHNS, CDR2 SASEGT. V was trimmed by 2 bases and J by 1 base, leaving 11 bases between them. CDR3 loop: CASSERGLWNTEAFF. CDR3 nucleotides: TGTGCCAGCAGTGAACGAGGGCTGTGGAACACTGAAGCTTTCTTT.

The chain uses TRBV7-9 and TRBJ2-2; 11 bases align to TRBD2. The germline V gene encodes CDR1 SEHNR and CDR2 FQNEAQ (reference sequence). V shed 5 bases and J 6 bases; nucleotides not matched to a gene: 11. This CDR3 comprises 17 residues. This CDR3 reads CASSPPGLAVKAGELFF. DNA of the CDR3: TGTGCCAGCAGCCCCCCGGGACTAGCGGTGAAAGCCGGGGAGCTGTTTTTT.

V gene TRBV20-1 combines with J gene TRBJ2-4; tentatively, D is TRBD2 (5 bases). The CDR3 has 15 amino acids. The V end lost 3 bases, the J end lost 0 bases, and 12 bases lay between the germline ends. Germline lookup yields CDR1 DFQATT and CDR2 SNEGSKA (reference sequence). CDR3 nucleotides: TGCAGTGCTAGTGGACTTTCCTTAGCCAAAAACATTCAGTACTTC. As protein: CSASGLSLAKNIQYF.

The chain uses TRBV27 and TRBJ1-1, with a possible D match to TRBD1 (6 bases). This CDR3 has 16 residues. The germline CDR1 and CDR2 sequences are MNHEY and SMNVEV (reference sequence). Deletions cut 6 bases from V and 1 base from J, with 18 bases between. DNA of the CDR3: TGTGCCAGCAGGTCCCGGGTGGGCAGGGGGAACACTGAAGCTTTCTTT. Protein: CASRSRVGRGNTEAFF.

The chain carries TRBV21-1 and TRBJ2-7; TRBD2, the D gene given by the table, was not confirmed from the DNA. TRBV21-1 is classified as a pseudogene. This CDR3 has 16 amino acids. The CDR3 DNA follows: TGTGCCAGCAGGGAATTAGCGGGCCATAGCTCCTACGAGCAGTACTTC. This gives the protein CASRELAGHSSYEQYF.

This rearrangement joins TRBV5-4 to TRBJ1-2, with D possibly TRBD1 on 6 matching bases. The CDR3 length is 15 residues. V was clipped by 3 bases and J by 8 bases, with 20 bases between them. Germline assignment: CDR1 SGHNT and CDR2 YYREEE (reference sequence). The CDR3 DNA reads as TGTGCCAGCAGCTCAACCTTACAGGGTCAAGGAGGCTACACCTTC. Residues: CASSSTLQGQGGYTF.

This chain links TRBV2 with TRBJ1-3, with D perhaps matching TRBD1 (6 bases). Germline CDR1 reads SNHLY; CDR2 reads FYNNEI. The CDR3 is 14 amino acids. The V end lost 6 bases, the J end lost 1 base, and 10 bases lay between the germline ends. CDR3 DNA: TGTGCCAGCAGGACTACAGGGTCTGGAAACACCATATATTTT. Translation: CASRTTGSGNTIYF.

This clone was picked up one time. This chain uses TRBV11-3 with TRBJ2-1; 7 bases align to TRBD2. The CDR3 covers 14 residues. Germline assignment: CDR1 SGHNT and CDR2 YENEEA. Trimming took 5 bases from V and 10 from J; bases not matched to a gene: 11. CDR3 nucleotide sequence: TGTGCCAGCAGCCCAAGCGGGATGGGCCCGGAGCAGTTCTTC. Encoded protein: CASSPSGMGPEQFF.

The gene calls are TRBV11-2 and TRBJ2-1; the D gene is possibly TRBD2 (5 bases). CDR1 SGHAT and CDR2 FQNNGV come from the germline V gene. The V end lost 5 bases, the J end lost 9 bases, and 14 bases lay between the germline ends. The CDR3 has 13 residues. The CDR3 region is CASSPRFEGEQFF. The CDR3 DNA follows: TGTGCCAGCAGCCCTAGGTTCGAGGGTGAGCAGTTCTTC.

The rearrangement joins TRBV5-1 to TRBJ2-7, with 8 bases aligning to TRBD1. The CDR3 consists of 14 residues. CDR1 and CDR2 from the germline V gene are SGHRS and YFSETQ. Trimming removed 2 bases from V and 2 bases from J; junction bases left unmatched: 3. The DNA for the CDR3 is TGCGCCAGCAGCTTAGCACAGGGGGCCTACGAGCAGTACTTC. Amino acids: CASSLAQGAYEQYF.

The rearrangement links TRBV21-1 to TRBJ2-1; the DNA was not compared with TRBD1, the D call given in the table. TRBV21-1 is labeled a pseudogene. The CDR3 is made up of 14 amino acids. This chain's CDR3 is CASSKGSAYNEQFF. In DNA, the CDR3 is TGTGCCAGCAGCAAAGGTTCAGCCTACAATGAGCAGTTCTTC.